This TCR beta chain was obtained from a study of graft-versus-host responses after intestinal transplantation. Study information: Those transplanted obtained multivisceral, liver-intestinal, or isolated intestinal grafts. Tacrolimus plus steroids were given to all recipients for about three years, preceded by anti-thymocyte globulin induction. Whole-study findings and limits: GvH clones were found in recipient marrow; some appeared first in ileum or blood.

This CDR3 contains 11 residues. The V end was cut by 0 bases, the J end by 14 bases, with 11 bases between. The germline V gene has CDR1 SGHTS and CDR2 YDEGEE. This clone came up a few times. Its antigen is unknown. The data were produced by immunoSEQ multiplex PCR, yet TCRdb's version contains in-frame clones alone and is incomplete. The sample records approximately 75,000 clones, roughly 94% being singletons. The chain links TRBV5-8 to TRBJ1-2, with no clear D. The starting material was unstimulated CD8+ T cells sorted from spleen or lymph node cells, obtained before intestinal transplant. This sequence was found in a human donor who received an intestinal transplant. CDR3: CASSLVQLETF. CDR3 DNA sequence: TGTGCCAGCAGCTTGGTACAGCTAGAAACCTTC. The variable domain in full, with the rest retrieved from reference TRBV5-8 and TRBJ1-2, is EAGVTQSPTHLIKTRGQQATLRCSPISGHTSVYWYQQALGLGLQFLLWYDEGEERNRGNFPPRFSGRQFPNYSSELNVNALELEDSALYLCASSLVQLETFGSGTRLTVV.